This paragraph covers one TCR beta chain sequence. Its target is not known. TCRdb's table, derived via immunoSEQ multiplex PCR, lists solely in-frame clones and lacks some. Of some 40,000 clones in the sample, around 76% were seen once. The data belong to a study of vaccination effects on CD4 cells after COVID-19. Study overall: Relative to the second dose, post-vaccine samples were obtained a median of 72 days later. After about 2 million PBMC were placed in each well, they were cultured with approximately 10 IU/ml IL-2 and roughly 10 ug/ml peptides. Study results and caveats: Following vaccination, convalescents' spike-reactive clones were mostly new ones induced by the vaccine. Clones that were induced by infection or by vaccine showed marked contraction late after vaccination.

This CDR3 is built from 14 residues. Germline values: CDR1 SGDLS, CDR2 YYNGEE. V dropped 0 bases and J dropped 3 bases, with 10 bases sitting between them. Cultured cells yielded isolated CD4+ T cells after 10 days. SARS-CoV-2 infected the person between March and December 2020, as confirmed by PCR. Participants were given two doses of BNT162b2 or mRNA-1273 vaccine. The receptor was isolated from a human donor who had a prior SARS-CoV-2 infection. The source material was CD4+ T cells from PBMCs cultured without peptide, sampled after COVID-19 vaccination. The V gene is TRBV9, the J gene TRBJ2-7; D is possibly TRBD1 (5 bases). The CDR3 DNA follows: TGTGCCAGCAGCGTAGCAGCCAGGGACTACGAGCAGTACTTC. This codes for CASSVAARDYEQYF.